This record covers a single TCR beta chain. The same CDR3 can be traced to other DNA sequences in this sample. Germline assignment: CDR1 SGHAT and CDR2 FQNNGV. The CDR3 covers 11 residues. Trimming took off 5 bases at V and 6 bases at J, with 8 bases between the two ends. Using immunoSEQ multiplex PCR, the repertoire was profiled, and TCRdb retains in-frame clones only, with some absent. The table lists some 2 million clones, about 94% of them singletons. This entry belongs to a study of shared clonotypes between healthy human individuals. Selected positively for CCR7 and CD45RO-negative, naive CD8 cells excluded terminally differentiated effector memory CD45RA+ cells.

Sequenced material: naive CD8+ T cells sorted from blood. This chain uses TRBV11-2 with TRBJ2-7, with no clear D. The sequence derives from a man between 18 and 35 years old in good health. The CDR3 loop is CASSPLGEQYF. The CDR3 nucleotides are TGTGCCAGCAGCCCCCTAGGCGAGCAGTACTTC.